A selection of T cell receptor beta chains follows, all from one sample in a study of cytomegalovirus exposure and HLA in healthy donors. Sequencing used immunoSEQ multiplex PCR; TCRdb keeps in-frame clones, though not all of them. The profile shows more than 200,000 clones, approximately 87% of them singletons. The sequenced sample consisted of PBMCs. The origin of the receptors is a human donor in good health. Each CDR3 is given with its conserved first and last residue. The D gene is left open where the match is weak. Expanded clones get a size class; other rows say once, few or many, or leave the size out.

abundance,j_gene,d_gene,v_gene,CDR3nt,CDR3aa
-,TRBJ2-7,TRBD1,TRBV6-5,TGTGCCAGCAGTTACCGGACAGGGGGCTACGAGCAGTACTTC,CASSYRTGGYEQYF
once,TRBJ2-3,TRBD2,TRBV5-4,TGTGCCAGCAGCTTAGACGGACTAGCGGGAGTCAGAGATACGCAGTATTTT,CASSLDGLAGVRDTQYF
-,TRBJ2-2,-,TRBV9,TGTGCCAGCAGCGACAGGCTCAGAACCGGGGAGCTGTTTTTT,CASSDRLRTGELFF
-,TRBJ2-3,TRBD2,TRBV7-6,TGTGCCAGCAGCTTCTACCGAAAAAACATCCTAGCGGGAGTAACGACAGATACGCAGTATTTT,CASSFYRKNILAGVTTDTQYF
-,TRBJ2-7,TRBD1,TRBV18,TGTGCCAGCTCACCACTGGACAGGGGGCCCTACGAGCAGTACTTC,CASSPLDRGPYEQYF
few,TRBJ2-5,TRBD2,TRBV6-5,TGTGCCAGCAGTCCTCTAGCGGGAGGGCAAGAGACCCAGTACTTC,CASSPLAGGQETQYF
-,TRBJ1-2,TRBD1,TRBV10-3,TGTGCCATCAGGTTGACAGGGGGTGGTGGCTACACCTTC,CAIRLTGGGGYTF
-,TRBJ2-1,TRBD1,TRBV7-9,TGTGCCTCACAGGGGCCAATGTACAATGAGCAGTTCTTC,CASQGPMYNEQFF
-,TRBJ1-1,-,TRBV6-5,TGTGCCAGCAGGGGACATCAGAACACTGAAGCTTTCTTT,CASRGHQNTEAFF
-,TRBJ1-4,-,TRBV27,TGTGCCAGCAGCCTGAGCGGGGTTACGGGTGAAAAACTGTTTTTT,CASSLSGVTGEKLFF
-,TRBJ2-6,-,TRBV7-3,TGTGCCAGCAGGCCTAACTCTGGGGCCAACGTCCTGACTTTC,CASRPNSGANVLTF
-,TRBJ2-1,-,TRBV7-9,-,CASSSGGGNFGNEQFF
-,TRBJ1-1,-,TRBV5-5,TGTGCCAGCAGCTTGGCCCAGGGGTCAGGTCCTGAAGCTTTCTTT,CASSLAQGSGPEAFF
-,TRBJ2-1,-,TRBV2,TGTGCCAGCTGCATCCCACTGGACAATGAGCAGTTCTTC,CASCIPLDNEQFF
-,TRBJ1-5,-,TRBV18,TGTGCCAGCTCACCACGGCAGGGCGGCAATCAGCCCCAGCATTTT,CASSPRQGGNQPQHF
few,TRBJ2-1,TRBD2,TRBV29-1,TGCAGCGTTGACAGCGGGAGTTCCTACAATGAGCAGTTCTTC,CSVDSGSSYNEQFF
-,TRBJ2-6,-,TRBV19,TGTGCCAGTAGTTTACAGGGCAGATTCACTGGGGCCAACGTCCTGACTTTC,CASSLQGRFTGANVLTF
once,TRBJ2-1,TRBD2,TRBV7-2,TGTGCCAGCAGCGAGGGACTAGCAGACTACAATGAGCAGTTCTTC,CASSEGLADYNEQFF
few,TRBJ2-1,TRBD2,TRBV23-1,TGCGCCAGCAGTCAATCGCCCGACAGGGGGCGAGTCCGGCGACTAGCGGGAGAGAATGAGCAGTTCTTC,CASSQSPDRGRVRRLAGENEQFF
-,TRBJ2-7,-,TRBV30,TGTGCCTGGAGTTTCGGGGGAACTTACGAGCAGTACTTC,CAWSFGGTYEQYF
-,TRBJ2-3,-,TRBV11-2,TGTGCCAGCAGCGTTACCCTGGGGGCCTCGCCAGATACGCAGTATTTT,CASSVTLGASPDTQYF
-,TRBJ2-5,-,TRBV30,TGTGCCTGGAGTGTACTGGAGACCCAGTACTTC,CAWSVLETQYF
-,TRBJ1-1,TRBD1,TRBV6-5,TGTGCCAGCAGCCACAGGGGGCCCACTGAAGCTTTCTTT,CASSHRGPTEAFF
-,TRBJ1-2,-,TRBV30,TGTGCCTGGAGTCCCAGGGAATATGGCTACACCTTC,CAWSPREYGYTF
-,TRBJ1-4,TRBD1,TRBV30,TGTGCCTGGAGGCCGCGGGACAGGGTAATTGTGAATGAAAAACTGTTTTTT,CAWRPRDRVIVNEKLFF
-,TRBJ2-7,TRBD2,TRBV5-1,TGCGCCAGCTCAGACCCGAGCGGGAGGGACTACGAGCAGTACTTC,CASSDPSGRDYEQYF
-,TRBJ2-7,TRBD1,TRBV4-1,TGCGCCAGCAGCCAACCTACCGGGACAGGGGTCAACGAGCAGTACTTC,CASSQPTGTGVNEQYF
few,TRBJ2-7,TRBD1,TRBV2,TGTGCCAGGGTAGGACAGGGGATGGGGGAGCAGTACTTC,CARVGQGMGEQYF
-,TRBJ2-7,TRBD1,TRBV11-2,TGTGCCAGCAGCTCGGGACAGGGGGGGTACGAGCAGTACTTC,CASSSGQGGYEQYF
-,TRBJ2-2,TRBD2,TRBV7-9,TGTGCCAGCAGCCCCCGACTAGCTGTGCCCACCGGGGAGCTGTTTTTT,CASSPRLAVPTGELFF
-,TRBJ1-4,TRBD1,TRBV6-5,TGTGCCAGCATGAGGGACAGTGCAACTAATGAAAAACTGTTTTTT,CASMRDSATNEKLFF
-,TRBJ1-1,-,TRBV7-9,TGTGCCAGCAGCTTTACCCCCTCCCTAAACACTGAAGCTTTCTTT,CASSFTPSLNTEAFF
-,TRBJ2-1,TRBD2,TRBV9,TGTGCCAGCAGCGTAGTCTCGGGAGGTGAGCAGTTCTTC,CASSVVSGGEQFF
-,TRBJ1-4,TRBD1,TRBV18,TGTGCCAGCTCACCACGGACAGGACCTTATGAAAAACTGTTTTTT,CASSPRTGPYEKLFF
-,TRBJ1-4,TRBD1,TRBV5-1,TGCGCCAGCAGCTATACGCCGGGACAGGGGGAAAAACTGTTTTTT,CASSYTPGQGEKLFF
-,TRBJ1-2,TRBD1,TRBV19,TGTGCCAGTAGGGGACAGGGGGCCTATGGCTACACCTTC,CASRGQGAYGYTF
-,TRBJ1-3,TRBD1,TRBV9,TGTGCCAGCAGCGTAGATGTGGACAGGGGCTCCGGAAACACCATATATTTT,CASSVDVDRGSGNTIYF